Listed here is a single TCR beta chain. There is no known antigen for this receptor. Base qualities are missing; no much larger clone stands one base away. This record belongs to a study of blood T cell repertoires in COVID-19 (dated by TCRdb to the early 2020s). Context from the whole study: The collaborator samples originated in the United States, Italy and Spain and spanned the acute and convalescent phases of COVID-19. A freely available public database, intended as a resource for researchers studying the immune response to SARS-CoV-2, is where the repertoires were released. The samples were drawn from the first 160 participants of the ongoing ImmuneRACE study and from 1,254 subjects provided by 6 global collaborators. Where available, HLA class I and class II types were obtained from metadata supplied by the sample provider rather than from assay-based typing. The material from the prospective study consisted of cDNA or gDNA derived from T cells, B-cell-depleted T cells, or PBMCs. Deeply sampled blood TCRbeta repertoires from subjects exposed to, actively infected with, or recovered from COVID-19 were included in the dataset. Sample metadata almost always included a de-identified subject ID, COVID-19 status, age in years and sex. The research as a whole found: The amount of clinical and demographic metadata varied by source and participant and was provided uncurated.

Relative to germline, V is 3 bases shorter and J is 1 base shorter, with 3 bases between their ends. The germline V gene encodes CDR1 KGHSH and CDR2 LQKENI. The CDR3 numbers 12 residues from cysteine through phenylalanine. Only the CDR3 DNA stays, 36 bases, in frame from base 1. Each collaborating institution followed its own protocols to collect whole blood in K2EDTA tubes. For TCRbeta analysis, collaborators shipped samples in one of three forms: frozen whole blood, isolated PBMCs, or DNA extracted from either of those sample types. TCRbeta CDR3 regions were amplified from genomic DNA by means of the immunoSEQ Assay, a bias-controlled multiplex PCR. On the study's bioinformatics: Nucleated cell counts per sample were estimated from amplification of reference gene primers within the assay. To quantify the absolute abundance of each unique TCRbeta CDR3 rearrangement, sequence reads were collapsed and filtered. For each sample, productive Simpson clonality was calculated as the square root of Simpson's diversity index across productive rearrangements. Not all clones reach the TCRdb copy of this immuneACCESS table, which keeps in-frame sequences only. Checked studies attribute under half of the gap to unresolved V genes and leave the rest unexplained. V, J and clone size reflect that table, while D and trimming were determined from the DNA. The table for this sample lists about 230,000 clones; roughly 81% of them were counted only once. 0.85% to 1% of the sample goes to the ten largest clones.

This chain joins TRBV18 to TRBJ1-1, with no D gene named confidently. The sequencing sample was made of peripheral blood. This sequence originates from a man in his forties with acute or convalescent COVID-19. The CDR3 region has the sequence CASSPQNTEAFF. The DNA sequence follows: TGTGCCAGCTCACCCCAGAACACTGAAGCTTTCTTT.